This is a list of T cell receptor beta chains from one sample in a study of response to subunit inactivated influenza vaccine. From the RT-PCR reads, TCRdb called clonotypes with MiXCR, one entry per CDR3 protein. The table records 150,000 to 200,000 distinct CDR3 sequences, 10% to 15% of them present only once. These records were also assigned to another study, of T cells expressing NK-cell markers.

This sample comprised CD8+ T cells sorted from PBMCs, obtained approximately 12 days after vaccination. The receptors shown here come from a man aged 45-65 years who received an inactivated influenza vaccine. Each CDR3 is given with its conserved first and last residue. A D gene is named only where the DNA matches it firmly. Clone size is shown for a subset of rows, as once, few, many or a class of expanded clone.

cdr3_nt: TGCAGTGCTAGAGAACGCGGGACCGGCACCGGGGAGCTGTTTTTT
cdr3_aa: CSARERGTGTGELFF
d_call: .
v_call: TRBV20-1
clone_size: .
j_call: TRBJ2-2
cdr3_length: 15

cdr3_nt: TGTGCCAGCACCGACGGCGGACAGGGGGCCTACAATGAGCAGTTCTTC
cdr3_aa: CASTDGGQGAYNEQFF
d_call: TRBD1
v_call: TRBV7-6
clone_size: few
j_call: TRBJ2-1
cdr3_length: 16

cdr3_nt: TGTGCCAGCAGCTTATCGCAGTTAGCGGGGGGGCATGAGCAGTTCTTC
cdr3_aa: CASSLSQLAGGHEQFF
d_call: TRBD2
v_call: TRBV11-1
clone_size: .
j_call: TRBJ2-1
cdr3_length: 16

cdr3_nt: TGTGCCAGCACCCCGACGGAGCAGAACACTGAAGCTTTCTTT
cdr3_aa: CASTPTEQNTEAFF
d_call: .
v_call: TRBV9
clone_size: .
j_call: TRBJ1-1
cdr3_length: 14

cdr3_nt: TGTGCGTCAGGGTGGAACACTGAAGCTTTCTTT
cdr3_aa: CASGWNTEAFF
d_call: .
v_call: TRBV19
clone_size: .
j_call: TRBJ1-1
cdr3_length: 11

cdr3_nt: TGTGCCAGCAGCCCCGGTTTGCCGGAGAGGCCCTACAATGAGCAGTTCTTC
cdr3_aa: CASSPGLPERPYNEQFF
d_call: .
v_call: TRBV3-1
clone_size: few
j_call: TRBJ2-1
cdr3_length: 17

cdr3_nt: TGTGCCACCAGTGACCCCGACTCCACAGGTCCCCACAGCGGGAGGCCCTGGGATACGCAGTATTTT
cdr3_aa: CATSDPDSTGPHSGRPWDTQYF
d_call: TRBD2
v_call: TRBV24-1
clone_size: .
j_call: TRBJ2-3
cdr3_length: 22

cdr3_nt: TGTGCCAGCAGCCCCCCGGACATCCGCACAGATACGCAGTATTTT
cdr3_aa: CASSPPDIRTDTQYF
d_call: .
v_call: TRBV7-9
clone_size: .
j_call: TRBJ2-3
cdr3_length: 15

cdr3_nt: TGTGCCAGCAGCGTCTGGGGGTCACCGCAAGAAGCTTTCTTT
cdr3_aa: CASSVWGSPQEAFF
d_call: .
v_call: TRBV9
clone_size: few
j_call: TRBJ1-1
cdr3_length: 14

cdr3_nt: TGTGCCAGCAGCTTAACGGGTGGGGGTGATACGCAGTATTTT
cdr3_aa: CASSLTGGGDTQYF
d_call: .
v_call: TRBV7-3
clone_size: few
j_call: TRBJ2-3
cdr3_length: 14

cdr3_nt: TGTGCCAGCAGTTACGATGCCGGAAACACCATATATTTT
cdr3_aa: CASSYDAGNTIYF
d_call: .
v_call: TRBV6-5
clone_size: few
j_call: TRBJ1-3
cdr3_length: 13

cdr3_nt: TGTGCCAGCAGCCCGCGATGGGAGGACCCCTACGAGCAGTACTTC
cdr3_aa: CASSPRWEDPYEQYF
d_call: .
v_call: TRBV7-9
clone_size: .
j_call: TRBJ2-7
cdr3_length: 15

cdr3_nt: TGTGCCAGCAGTTTAAGGTTTGGGGGGGCCACCTACGAGCAGTACTTC
cdr3_aa: CASSLRFGGATYEQYF
d_call: .
v_call: TRBV27
clone_size: few
j_call: TRBJ2-7
cdr3_length: 16

cdr3_nt: TGCGCCAGTTGGGGGGATTCGATGAACACTGAAGCTTTCTTT
cdr3_aa: CASWGDSMNTEAFF
d_call: .
v_call: TRBV5-1
clone_size: .
j_call: TRBJ1-1
cdr3_length: 14

cdr3_nt: TGTGCCAGCAGTTTGTCGGGGCTACAGAACACCGGGGAGCTGTTTTTT
cdr3_aa: CASSLSGLQNTGELFF
d_call: .
v_call: TRBV12-3/TRBV12-4
clone_size: few
j_call: TRBJ2-2
cdr3_length: 16

cdr3_nt: TGCGCCAGCAGCTTGGCTGGGGATGGGGAGCAGTTCTTC
cdr3_aa: CASSLAGDGEQFF
d_call: .
v_call: TRBV5-1
clone_size: few
j_call: TRBJ2-1
cdr3_length: 13

cdr3_nt: TGCGCCAGCAGCTACTCCTGGACAGGAGGCTACGAGCAGTACTTC
cdr3_aa: CASSYSWTGGYEQYF
d_call: TRBD1
v_call: TRBV4-3
clone_size: .
j_call: TRBJ2-7
cdr3_length: 15

cdr3_nt: TGCGCCAGCACCAAAGAGGAACAGGGGAGAGGCCAAGAGACCCAGTACTTC
cdr3_aa: CASTKEEQGRGQETQYF
d_call: TRBD1
v_call: TRBV5-1
clone_size: .
j_call: TRBJ2-5
cdr3_length: 17